The clone carrying this T cell receptor beta chain was detected ten times or more. Its antigen is as yet unknown. These data come from a study of breast tumors, draining lymph nodes, adjacent tissues. The study, taken as a whole, reports: Compared with basal-like, luminal-like tumors shared significantly more repertoire with nontumor tissue. The lymph node origin of tumor T cells was framed as consistent with a hypothesis, not demonstrated. Tumor repertoires ranked between lymph nodes and nontumor tissue in diversity, with V and J gene preferences. The data were judged consistent with most tumor T cells coming from lymph node and expanding in tumor.

A single record per CDR3 protein comes from TCRdb applying MiXCR to the multiplex PCR reads. Altogether about 230,000 distinct CDR3 sequences are present, about 34% being singletons, with the ten largest covering more than 1.3%. The lymph nodes were axillary draining lymph nodes from breast cancer patients. Germline CDR1 and CDR2: SGHTA and FQGNSA. V was shortened by 1 base and J by 6 bases, with 13 bases between the two germline ends. This CDR3 is 14 amino acids long. What was sequenced was axillary lymph node tissue. The chain links TRBV7-2 to TRBJ2-7; D unresolved. The receptor's source is a female donor with breast cancer. Some clones in this sample may be carry-over from other donors' samples. The CDR3 nucleotides read TGTGCCAGCAGCTTAGGTGGTAGTAAGCGCGAGCAGTACTTC. This sequence encodes CASSLGGSKREQYF.